This section outlines one T cell receptor (beta chain) sequence together with its context. What it binds is unknown. In replicate PCRs of sorted subsets, approximately 190 ng DNA, about 29,000 T cell genomes, was used. Per the original data handling: There were no quality scores in the junction-only immunoSEQ sequences, so filtering differed. The method was immunoSEQ multiplex PCR; TCRdb's version includes in-frame clones alone and lacks a portion of them. That table is the source of V, J and clone size, and D and trimming were worked out from the DNA. This sample has millions of clones; about 92% occur once, and the top ten carry 1.5% to 2%. This entry comes from a study of shared clonotypes between healthy human individuals. General study results and limits: What limited the represented genetic and exposure-history diversity was the small number of donors. Sorted-subset sequencing was shown by rarefaction to be incomplete despite large depth.

CD45RO-negative CD8 cells positively selected for CCR7 made up the naive population, which excluded terminally differentiated effector memory CD45RA+ cells. Sequencing input: naive CD8+ T cells from PBMCs. The sequence came from a man aged 18 to 30 in good health. Some clones in this sample may be carry-over from other donors' samples.

The CDR3 region is CASSREGFDEQYF. The DNA for the CDR3 is TGTGCCAGCAGCCGGGAGGGCTTCGACGAGCAGTACTTC. The gene calls are TRBV4-2 and TRBJ2-7, with 7 bases lining up with TRBD2. CDR3 length: 13 residues. Germline V gene sequence: CDR1 LGHNA, CDR2 YNFKEQ. Trimming cost V 4 bases and J 5 bases; bases outside gene matches: 5.